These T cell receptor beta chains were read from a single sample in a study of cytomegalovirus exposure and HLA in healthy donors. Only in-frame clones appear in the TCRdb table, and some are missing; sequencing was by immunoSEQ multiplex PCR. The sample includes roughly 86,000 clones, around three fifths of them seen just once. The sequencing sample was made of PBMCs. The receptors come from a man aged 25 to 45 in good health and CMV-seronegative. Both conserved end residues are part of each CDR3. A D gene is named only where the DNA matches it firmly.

cdr3_aa: CASSLSGPTYNEQFF
j_call: TRBJ2-1
d_call: -
v_call: TRBV7-2
cdr3_length: 15

cdr3_aa: CASSGLEAGGLEQFF
j_call: TRBJ2-1
d_call: TRBD2
v_call: TRBV19
cdr3_length: 15

cdr3_aa: CASSARDRYNEQFF
j_call: TRBJ2-1
d_call: -
v_call: TRBV19
cdr3_length: 14

cdr3_aa: CATSRDRGSVETQYF
j_call: TRBJ2-5
d_call: -
v_call: TRBV15
cdr3_length: 15

cdr3_aa: CASGFQDGGSPQYF
j_call: TRBJ2-5
d_call: TRBD2
v_call: TRBV12-5
cdr3_length: 14

cdr3_aa: CASSEATSGRQTQYF
j_call: TRBJ2-5
d_call: TRBD2
v_call: TRBV6-1
cdr3_length: 15

cdr3_aa: CASSPWTGVYGYTF
j_call: TRBJ1-2
d_call: TRBD1
v_call: TRBV14
cdr3_length: 14

cdr3_aa: CASSIFGQGTGELFF
j_call: TRBJ2-2
d_call: TRBD1
v_call: TRBV19
cdr3_length: 15

cdr3_aa: CASSPNTGSINIQYF
j_call: TRBJ2-4
d_call: -
v_call: TRBV18
cdr3_length: 15

cdr3_aa: CASSLSSQQETQYF
j_call: TRBJ2-5
d_call: -
v_call: TRBV5-1
cdr3_length: 14

cdr3_aa: CASSALVEQFF
j_call: TRBJ2-1
d_call: -
v_call: TRBV6-1
cdr3_length: 11

cdr3_aa: CASSLGSGGAGSTDTQYF
j_call: TRBJ2-3
d_call: TRBD2
v_call: TRBV7-8
cdr3_length: 18

cdr3_aa: CAWSVRVIEQFF
j_call: TRBJ2-1
d_call: -
v_call: TRBV30
cdr3_length: 12